The rows below give T cell receptor beta chains drawn from one sample of a study of blood T cell repertoires in COVID-19. Assay: immunoSEQ multiplex PCR; the TCRdb copy retains only in-frame clones and omits some. The data hold more than 65,000 clones, with about four fifths observed a single time. The sequenced sample was peripheral blood. The receptors derive from a human donor in a cohort sampled during active COVID-19. CDR3s include the opening cysteine and the closing phenylalanine or tryptophan. A D gene is named only where the DNA matches it firmly. Only some rows state a clone size, as once, few, many or a class for expanded clones.

CDR3aa | CDR3nt | v_gene | d_gene | j_gene | abundance
CASSIGGLAGGPWAYEQYF | TGTGCCAGTAGTATAGGCGGACTAGCGGGAGGCCCCTGGGCCTACGAGCAGTACTTC | TRBV19 | TRBD2 | TRBJ2-7 | -
CASSPSSGNTIYF | TGTGCCAGCAGCCCCTCCTCTGGAAACACCATATATTTT | TRBV7-3 | - | TRBJ1-3 | once
CASSLVGVNEQFF | TGTGCCAGCAGCCTAGTCGGGGTGAATGAGCAGTTCTTC | TRBV28 | - | TRBJ2-1 | -
CASSSGSGHARYGYTF | TGTGCCAGCAGCTCTGGTTCCGGACACGCTCGCTATGGCTACACCTTC | TRBV5-4 | - | TRBJ1-2 | few
CASRRQGGNTEAFF | TGTGCCAGCAGAAGACAGGGGGGCAACACTGAAGCTTTCTTT | TRBV2 | TRBD1 | TRBJ1-1 | -
CASSQDPGAGANVLTF | TGTGCCAGCAGCCAAGATCCGGGAGCTGGGGCCAACGTCCTGACTTTC | TRBV3-1/TRBV3-2 | - | TRBJ2-6 | -
CASSSRFTGELFF | TGCGCCAGCAGCTCCCGTTTTACCGGGGAGCTGTTTTTT | TRBV5-1 | - | TRBJ2-2 | -
CASSQEGGGAVGEQFF | TGTGCCAGCAGCCAAGAGGGCGGGGGGGCGGTTGGTGAGCAGTTCTTC | TRBV3-1/TRBV3-2 | TRBD2 | TRBJ2-1 | -
CATRRTSGWDGTQYF | TGTGCCACCCGAAGGACTAGCGGGTGGGATGGGACCCAGTACTTC | TRBV15 | TRBD2 | TRBJ2-5 | -
CASSERRLTYEQYF | TGTGCCAGCAGCGAAAGGCGGCTAACCTACGAGCAGTACTTC | TRBV2 | - | TRBJ2-7 | -
CASSSWTGINEQYF | TGCGCCAGCAGCTCCTGGACAGGGATCAACGAGCAGTACTTC | TRBV5-1 | TRBD1 | TRBJ2-7 | -
CASSPQGARSNQPQHF | TGTGCCAGCAGCCCACAGGGGGCTAGGAGCAATCAGCCCCAGCATTTT | TRBV7-8 | TRBD1 | TRBJ1-5 | -
CASSLGAANTEAFF | TGTGCCAGCAGCTTGGGGGCGGCGAACACTGAAGCTTTCTTT | TRBV7-6 | - | TRBJ1-1 | -
CASSSNERGYSPLHF | TGTGCCAGCAGCTCAAACGAGAGGGGGTATTCACCCCTCCACTTT | TRBV7-9 | - | TRBJ1-6 | -
CASSPQGATEAFF | TGTGCCAGCTCACCGCAGGGGGCCACTGAAGCTTTCTTT | TRBV18 | TRBD1 | TRBJ1-1 | few
CSVKARGQQETQYF | TGCAGCGTGAAAGCTAGGGGTCAACAAGAGACCCAGTACTTC | TRBV29-1 | - | TRBJ2-5 | -
CASSRPGVDEKLFF | TGTGCCAGCAGTCGCCCAGGGGTGGATGAAAAACTGTTTTTT | TRBV28 | - | TRBJ1-4 | -
CAIRKSREDEQYF | TGTGCCATCAGGAAGTCCAGGGAGGACGAGCAGTACTTC | TRBV10-3 | - | TRBJ2-7 | few
CASSQWSDRAPSGANVLTF | TGTGCCAGCAGCCAATGGTCCGACAGGGCCCCTTCTGGGGCCAACGTCCTGACTTTC | TRBV3-1/TRBV3-2 | TRBD1 | TRBJ2-6 | -
CASNGGTWEKLFF | TGTGCCAGCAACGGGGGGACGTGGGAAAAACTGTTTTTT | TRBV21-1 | - | TRBJ1-4 | -
CASSRQDSYNEQFF | TGTGCCAGCTCTAGACAGGACTCCTACAATGAGCAGTTCTTC | TRBV19 | - | TRBJ2-1 | -
CASSMRLRASSYNEQFF | TGTGCCAGTAGTATGCGGTTACGAGCGAGCTCCTACAATGAGCAGTTCTTC | TRBV19 | - | TRBJ2-1 | -
CASSFRRGRQLGSYEQYF | TGCGCCAGCAGCTTCCGGCGGGGACGCCAACTGGGCTCCTACGAGCAGTACTTC | TRBV5-1 | - | TRBJ2-7 | -
CASSAGTTSYEQYF | TGTGCCAGCAGCGCCGGGACTACCAGCTACGAGCAGTACTTC | TRBV7-3 | TRBD2 | TRBJ2-7 | -
CASSFWQGDTYEQYF | TGTGCCAGCAGTTTTTGGCAGGGGGACACCTACGAGCAGTACTTC | TRBV28 | TRBD1 | TRBJ2-7 | -
CASSQGVAGGVEQYF | TGTGCCAGCAGCCAAGGAGTAGCGGGAGGGGTCGAGCAGTACTTC | TRBV3-1/TRBV3-2 | TRBD2 | TRBJ2-7 | -
CAISEPGTGANYGYTF | TGTGCCATCAGTGAGCCCGGAACAGGGGCCAACTATGGCTACACCTTC | TRBV10-3 | TRBD1 | TRBJ1-2 | -
CARSFGGGTDTQYF | TGTGCCAGAAGCTTCGGGGGGGGCACAGATACGCAGTATTTT | TRBV5-3 | TRBD2 | TRBJ2-3 | -
CASSPMTTYEQYF | TGTGCCAGCTCACCAATGACTACCTACGAGCAGTACTTC | TRBV18 | - | TRBJ2-7 | few
CASSFGGQGLYEQYF | TGTGCCAGCAGCTTCGGAGGACAGGGGCTCTACGAGCAGTACTTC | TRBV5-4 | TRBD1 | TRBJ2-7 | -
CASSWTGTTEGDTQYF | TGCGCCAGCAGCTGGACCGGGACAACCGAGGGGGATACGCAGTATTTT | TRBV5-1 | - | TRBJ2-3 | -
CASSLRSGLSYEQYF | TGTGCCAGCAGCTTACGGTCAGGCCTTTCCTACGAGCAGTACTTC | TRBV5-4 | - | TRBJ2-7 | -
CASSLAFEGGSEQFF | TGTGCCAGCAGCTTAGCGTTCGAGGGAGGAAGTGAGCAGTTCTTC | TRBV11-1 | - | TRBJ2-1 | -
CASSLGGSGRARETQYF | TGTGCCAGCAGCTTAGGGGGTAGCGGGAGGGCCAGAGAGACCCAGTACTTC | TRBV5-4 | TRBD2 | TRBJ2-5 | -
CSVGLNTEAFF | TGCAGCGTGGGACTTAACACTGAAGCTTTCTTT | TRBV29-1 | - | TRBJ1-1 | -
CASSSGTGEGYTF | TGTGCCAGCAGTTCTGGGACAGGGGAGGGCTACACCTTC | TRBV12-3/TRBV12-4 | TRBD1 | TRBJ1-2 | few
CASSLGQNFYNSPLHF | TGTGCCAGCAGTTTAGGACAGAACTTTTATAATTCACCCCTCCACTTT | TRBV27 | - | TRBJ1-6 | -
CSVTTGVEQYF | TGCAGCGTTACGACAGGGGTCGAGCAGTACTTC | TRBV29-1 | TRBD1 | TRBJ2-7 | once
CASSLRTGGNQPQHF | TGTGCCAGCAGCCTCCGGACAGGGGGCAATCAGCCCCAGCATTTT | TRBV2 | TRBD1 | TRBJ1-5 | few
CAWRPAPGLVYVMFF | TGTGCCTGGAGACCAGCGCCGGGACTAGTGTACGTTATGTTCTTC | TRBV30 | TRBD2 | TRBJ2-1 | -
CASSLAPLGATYQPQHF | TGCGCCAGCAGCTTGGCTCCTTTGGGGGCGACATATCAGCCCCAGCATTTT | TRBV5-1 | - | TRBJ1-5 | few
CASAHRQMNTEAFF | TGTGCCAGCGCGCACCGACAGATGAACACTGAAGCTTTCTTT | TRBV19 | - | TRBJ1-1 | few
CSVVEEGNQPQHF | TGCAGCGTTGTTGAGGAGGGGAATCAGCCCCAGCATTTT | TRBV29-1 | - | TRBJ1-5 | -
CASSLDSSGANVLTF | TGCGCCAGCAGCTTGGACAGCTCTGGGGCCAACGTCCTGACTTTC | TRBV5-1 | - | TRBJ2-6 | -
CASSIVSGAGGEPQHF | TGTGCCAGTAGTATAGTGTCGGGCGCTGGAGGGGAGCCCCAGCATTTT | TRBV19 | - | TRBJ1-5 | -
CASSDPAGLVHEQYF | TGTGCCAGCAGTGACCCGGCAGGGTTGGTCCACGAGCAGTACTTC | TRBV6-6 | - | TRBJ2-7 | -
CASSQILPGDGNTIYF | TGCGCCAGCAGCCAGATACTTCCGGGGGATGGAAACACCATATATTTT | TRBV4-1 | - | TRBJ1-3 | -
CASTPVSGSGANVLTF | TGTGCCAGTACCCCCGTTTCAGGCTCTGGGGCCAACGTCCTGACTTTC | TRBV19 | - | TRBJ2-6 | -
CASSVGTSVTGELFF | TGTGCCAGCAGCGTCGGGACTAGCGTCACCGGGGAGCTGTTTTTT | TRBV5-4 | TRBD2 | TRBJ2-2 | -
CASSSTAHMNTEAFF | TGTGCCAGCAGCTCGACAGCTCACATGAACACTGAAGCTTTCTTT | TRBV7-8 | - | TRBJ1-1 | -
CASSQSHLAGVEDTQYF | TGCGCCAGCAGCCAGAGCCATCTAGCGGGAGTGGAAGATACGCAGTATTTT | TRBV4-1 | TRBD2 | TRBJ2-3 | -
CAWSYNQETQYF | TGTGCCTGGAGTTACAACCAGGAGACCCAGTACTTC | TRBV30 | - | TRBJ2-5 | -